A single sample is the source of the 20 T cell receptor beta chains below, sequenced in a study of response to subunit inactivated influenza vaccine. TCRdb reprocessed the RT-PCR reads with MiXCR, giving one entry per CDR3 protein. Of about 650,000 distinct CDR3 sequences listed, approximately 14% are singletons. Sequencing was performed on PBMCs from blood, taken 12 days after vaccination. The receptors here all came from a middle-aged man who received an inactivated influenza vaccine.

The chain is built from TRBV27 and TRBJ1-1; D is undetermined. The V gene's germline CDR1 is MNHEY and CDR2 SMNVEV (reference sequence). The ends were cut back, 0 bases at V and 11 bases at J, with 16 bases in the middle. CDR3 size: 14 residues. This CDR3 reads CASSLSGGEGRAFF. The DNA for the CDR3 is TGTGCCAGCAGTTTATCGGGCGGCGAGGGTAGGGCTTTCTTT.

In this sample, this clonotype turned up a few times. The chain has TRBV6-1 and TRBJ2-1; 9 bases are shared with TRBD1. CDR3 length equals 15 residues. V trimming: 8 bases; J trimming: 0 bases; junction bases outside the gene matches: 5. Germline V gene data show CDR1 as MNHNS and CDR2 as SASEGT. The CDR3 DNA follows: TGTGCCAGCCGAGGACAGGGGAGCTCCTACAATGAGCAGTTCTTC. It codes for CASRGQGSSYNEQFF.

The rearrangement joins TRBV9 to TRBJ2-2; D may be TRBD1 or TRBD2 (6 bases each). The CDR3 totals 15 residues. The V and J ends lost 4 bases and 0 bases respectively, with 10 bases between them. Germline assignment: CDR1 SGDLS and CDR2 YYNGEE. The CDR3 DNA is TGTGCCAGCAGCACTAGGGGGGCGAACACCGGGGAGCTGTTTTTT. Translating it yields CASSTRGANTGELFF. Based on the CDR3 plus reference TRBV9 and TRBJ2-2, the full variable domain is DSGVTQTPKHLITATGQRVTLRCSPRSGDLSVYWYQQSLDQGLQFLIQYYNGEERAKGNILERFSAQQFPDLHSELNLSSLELGDSALYFCASSTRGANTGELFFGEGSRLTVL.

The chain employs TRBV20-1 and TRBJ2-6, with D hard to call. Deletions cut 4 bases from V and 0 bases from J, with 13 bases between. The CDR3 runs 16 residues. Germline lookup yields CDR1 DFQATT and CDR2 SNEGSKA (reference sequence). CDR3 sequence reads: CSAKLQTRSGANVLTF. The CDR3 DNA is TGCAGTGCTAAGCTCCAGACCCGCTCTGGGGCCAACGTCCTGACTTTC.

The chain has TRBV29-1 and TRBJ2-3, with D possibly TRBD2 on 6 matching bases. The ends were cut back, 1 base at V and 2 bases at J, with 28 bases in the middle. The CDR3 runs 20 residues. The V gene's germline CDR1 is SQVTM and CDR2 ANQGSEA. CDR3 sequence (DNA): TGCAGCGTTGAAGGGCCCTTTGGCGGGGCTATCCACTCCTACACAGATACGCAGTATTTT. It specifies CSVEGPFGGAIHSYTDTQYF.

This clonotype was counted a few times. Compared with germline, one end of the junction differs, possibly owing to a read error. V gene TRBV6-1 combines with J gene TRBJ2-3; 7 bases map to TRBD1. The CDR3 totals 16 residues. Germline V gene sequence: CDR1 MNHNS, CDR2 SASEGT. As DNA, the CDR3 is TGTGTCAGCAGAATGAACAGGGGTCTGAGCACAGATACGCAGTATTTT. This codes for CVSRMNRGLSTDTQYF.

This clonotype has ten or more counts. The genes are TRBV7-6 and TRBJ1-3, with D unclear. The CDR3 covers 14 residues. V gave up 1 base and J gave up 2 bases, with 6 bases separating them. The germline V gene encodes CDR1 SGHVS and CDR2 FNYEAQ. The CDR3 DNA follows: TGTGCCAGCAGCTTAGATCCGGCTGGAAACACCATATATTTT. It codes for CASSLDPAGNTIYF. The full variable domain, completed using reference TRBV7-6 and TRBJ1-3, is GAGVSQSPRYKVTKRGQDVALRCDPISGHVSLYWYRQALGQGPEFLTYFNYEAQQDKSGLPNDRFSAERPEGSISTLTIQRTEQRDSAMYRCASSLDPAGNTIYFGEGSWLTVV.

This chain connects TRBV27 to TRBJ1-3; D possibly corresponds to TRBD1 (5 bases). The length of the CDR3 is 15 residues. CDR1 is MNHEY, CDR2 SMNVEV, per germline (reference sequence). V dropped 4 bases and J dropped 5 bases, with 15 bases sitting between them. The CDR3 here is CASSSGPGSRNTIYF. CDR3 coding DNA: TGTGCCAGCAGTTCGGGACCCGGCTCAAGAAACACCATATATTTT.

The V call is TRBV28, the J call TRBJ2-1; D may match TRBD1 or TRBD2 (7 bases each). Trimming removed 2 bases at V and 9 bases at J, with 20 bases between. The CDR3 is 16 amino acids. The V gene's germline CDR1 is MDHEN and CDR2 SYDVKM. Here the CDR3 reads CASSLIGGTVAGEQFF. Written as DNA, the CDR3 is TGTGCCAGCAGTTTAATAGGAGGGACAGTAGCGGGTGAGCAGTTCTTC.

The chain carries TRBV7-6 and TRBJ2-5; TRBD2 is a possible D gene (6 bases). V lost 4 bases, J lost 5 bases, and 11 bases lay in between. In germline, CDR1 is SGHVS, CDR2 FNYEAQ. This CDR3 is built from 13 residues. The CDR3 nucleotides read TGTGCCAGCAGCTGGAGGGTAATGGAGACCCAGTACTTC. It specifies CASSWRVMETQYF.

A few counts support this clonotype. The chain joins TRBV13 to TRBJ2-2; TRBD1 might be the D (5 bases). CDR3 length equals 14 residues. V lost 5 bases to trimming and J lost 4 bases, with 11 bases between them. Germline V gives CDR1 PRHDT, CDR2 FYEKMQ (reference sequence). The chain's CDR3 is CASSRGKSTGELFF. In DNA, the CDR3 is TGTGCCAGCAGCAGGGGAAAGAGCACCGGGGAGCTGTTTTTT.

The chain uses TRBV5-1 and TRBJ2-3, with D perhaps TRBD1 or TRBD2 (5 bases each). The CDR3 has 13 amino acids. V gave up 4 bases and J gave up 1 base, with 7 bases separating them. CDR1 is SGHRS, CDR2 YFSETQ, per germline. The CDR3 sequence: CASSRDRTDTQYF. CDR3 coding DNA: TGCGCCAGCAGCCGGGACCGCACAGATACGCAGTATTTT. Variable domain in full (rest from reference TRBV5-1 and TRBJ2-3): KAGVTQTPRYLIKTRGQQVTLSCSPISGHRSVSWYQQTPGQGLQFLFEYFSETQRNKGNFPGRFSGRQFSNSRSEMNVSTLELGDSALYLCASSRDRTDTQYFGPGTRLTVL.

This clonotype showed up many times. The rearrangement links TRBV30 to TRBJ1-6, with D possibly being TRBD1 (6 bases). Looked up from germline, CDR1 is GTSNPN and CDR2 is SVGIG (reference sequence). The CDR3 loop spans 12 amino acids. V lost 6 bases, J lost 10 bases, and 13 bases lay in between. The CDR3: CACVGGGSPLHF. The DNA for the CDR3 is TGTGCCTGCGTGGGGGGCGGATCACCCCTCCACTTT.

The chain couples TRBV5-1 to TRBJ2-1; D is perhaps TRBD1 (6 bases). V lost 2 bases to trimming and J lost 7 bases, with 10 bases between them. Germline V gene lookup returns CDR1 SGHRS and CDR2 YFSETQ. CDR3 size: 13 residues. The DNA for the CDR3 is TGCGCCAGCAGCTTTCACAGGGCAAATGAGCAGTTCTTC. Its translation: CASSFHRANEQFF.

The CDR3 reads CASSPGSREQYF. CDR3 nucleotides: TGTGCCAGCAGCCCAGGTAGTAGGGAGCAGTACTTC. The chain has TRBV7-2 and TRBJ2-7; D uncertain. The CDR3 sequence is 12 residues long. The germline gives CDR1 SGHTA, CDR2 FQGNSA. The V gene lost 5 bases and the J gene lost 7 bases, with 12 bases spanning the gap.

The V call is TRBV7-2, the J call TRBJ2-5; D unresolved. Germline V gene data show CDR1 as SGHTA and CDR2 as FQGNSA. The CDR3 covers 12 residues. V dropped 5 bases and J dropped 7 bases, with 11 bases sitting between them. As DNA, the CDR3 is TGTGCCAGCAGCATCGATGAAACGACCCAGTACTTC. Translated, it gives CASSIDETTQYF.

This clonotype was seen more than once but under ten times. The chain combines TRBV5-1 with TRBJ2-1; D call uncertain. CDR3 length equals 16 residues. V lost 4 bases and J lost 6, with 20 bases in between. Germline V CDR1 and CDR2: SGHRS, YFSETQ. The CDR3, as DNA: TGCGCCAGCAGCCCGGGTGGGCCCTTCCGTTCCAATGAGCAGTTCTTC. Its protein product is CASSPGGPFRSNEQFF.

In its sample, this clonotype was seen a few times. The chain employs TRBV29-1 and TRBJ2-7; D ambiguous. V lost 4 bases, J lost 7 bases, and 11 bases lay in between. The CDR3 consists of 11 residues. Germline lookup yields CDR1 SQVTM and CDR2 ANQGSEA. As DNA, the CDR3 is TGCAGCGTTGGACTCCATGGAGAGCAGTACTTC. Translating gives CSVGLHGEQYF.

The table lists this clonotype with a few counts. The V gene is TRBV5-6, the J gene TRBJ2-7; unclear D gene. Germline CDR1 and CDR2: SGHDT and YYEEEE. The V and J ends lost 0 bases and 4 bases respectively, with 11 bases between them. The CDR3 has 14 amino acids. The CDR3 region is CASSLEERKYEQYF. DNA of the CDR3: TGTGCCAGCAGCTTGGAGGAGAGGAAATACGAGCAGTACTTC.

This clonotype showed up just a few times. The rearrangement uses TRBV9 and TRBJ1-2; D not resolved. Germline loops: CDR1 SGDLS, CDR2 YYNGEE. This CDR3 is 15 amino acids long. The V end lost 0 bases, the J end lost 5 bases, and 14 bases lay between the germline ends. The CDR3 is CASSVAGQGGYGYTF. DNA for the CDR3: TGTGCCAGCAGCGTAGCTGGCCAAGGAGGATATGGCTACACCTTC.